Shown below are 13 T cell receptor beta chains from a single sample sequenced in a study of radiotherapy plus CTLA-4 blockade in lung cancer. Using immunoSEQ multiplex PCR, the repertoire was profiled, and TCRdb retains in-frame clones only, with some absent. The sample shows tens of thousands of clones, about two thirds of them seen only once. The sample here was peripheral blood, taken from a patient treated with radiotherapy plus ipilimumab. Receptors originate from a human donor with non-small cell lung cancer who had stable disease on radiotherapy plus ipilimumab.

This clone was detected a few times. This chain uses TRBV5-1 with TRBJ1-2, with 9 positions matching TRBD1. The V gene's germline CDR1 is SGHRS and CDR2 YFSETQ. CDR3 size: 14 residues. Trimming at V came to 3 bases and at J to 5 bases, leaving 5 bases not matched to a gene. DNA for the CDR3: TGCGCCAGCAGCTCCGGGACAGGGTTTTATGGCTACACCTTC. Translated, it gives CASSSGTGFYGYTF.

The CDR3 nucleotides are TGCGCCAGCACCCGGACAGAAGCCGACGGGGAGCTGTTTTTT. Residues: CASTRTEADGELFF. The V call is TRBV10-1, the J call TRBJ2-2; D is possibly TRBD1 (6 bases). CDR3 length: 14 residues. The germline V gene encodes CDR1 WNHNN and CDR2 SYGVQD (reference sequence). V shed 7 bases and J shed 7 bases, with 16 bases lying between them.

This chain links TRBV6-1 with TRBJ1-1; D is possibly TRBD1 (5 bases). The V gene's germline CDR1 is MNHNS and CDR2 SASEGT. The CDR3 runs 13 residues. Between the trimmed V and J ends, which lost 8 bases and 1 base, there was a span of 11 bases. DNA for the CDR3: TGTGCCAGCGGAGGGACGGGGAACACTGAAGCTTTCTTT. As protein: CASGGTGNTEAFF.

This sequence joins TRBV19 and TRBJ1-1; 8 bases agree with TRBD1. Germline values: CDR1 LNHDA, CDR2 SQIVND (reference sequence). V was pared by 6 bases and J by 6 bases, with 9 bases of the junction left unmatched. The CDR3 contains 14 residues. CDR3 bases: TGTGCCAGTAGCCTTGCAGGGGGCGTCGCTGAAGCTTTCTTT. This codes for CASSLAGGVAEAFF.

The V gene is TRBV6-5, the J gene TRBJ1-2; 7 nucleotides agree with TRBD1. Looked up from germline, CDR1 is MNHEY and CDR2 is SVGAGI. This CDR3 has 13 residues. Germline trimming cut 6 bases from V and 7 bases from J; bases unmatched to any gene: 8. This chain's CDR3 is CASSSVSGGGYTF. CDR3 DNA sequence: TGTGCCAGCAGCTCCGTATCAGGGGGTGGCTACACCTTC.

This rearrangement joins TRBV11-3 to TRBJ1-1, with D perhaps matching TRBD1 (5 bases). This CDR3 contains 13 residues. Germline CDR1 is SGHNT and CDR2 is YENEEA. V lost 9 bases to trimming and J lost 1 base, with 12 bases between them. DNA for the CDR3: TGTGCCAGAGGGGAAATCGGGAACACTGAAGCTTTCTTT. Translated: CARGEIGNTEAFF.

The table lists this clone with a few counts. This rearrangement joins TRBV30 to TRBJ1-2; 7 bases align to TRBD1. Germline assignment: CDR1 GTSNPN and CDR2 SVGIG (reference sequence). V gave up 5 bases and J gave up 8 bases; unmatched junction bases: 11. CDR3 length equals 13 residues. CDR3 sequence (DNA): TGTGCCTGGGACGTACAGGGGTCGGAAGGCTACACCTTC. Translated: CAWDVQGSEGYTF.

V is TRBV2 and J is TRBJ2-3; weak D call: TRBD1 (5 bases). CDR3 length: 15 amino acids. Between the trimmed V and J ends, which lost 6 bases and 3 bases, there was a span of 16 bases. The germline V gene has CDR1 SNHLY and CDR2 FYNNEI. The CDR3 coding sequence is TGTGCCAGCAGGCAGGGTGGCTATAGGACAGATACGCAGTATTTT. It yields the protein CASRQGGYRTDTQYF. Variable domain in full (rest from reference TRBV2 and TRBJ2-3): EPEVTQTPSHQVTQMGQEVILRCVPISNHLYFYWYRQILGQKVEFLVSFYNNEISEKSEIFDDQFSVERPDGSNFTLKIRSTKLEDSAMYFCASRQGGYRTDTQYFGPGTRLTVL.

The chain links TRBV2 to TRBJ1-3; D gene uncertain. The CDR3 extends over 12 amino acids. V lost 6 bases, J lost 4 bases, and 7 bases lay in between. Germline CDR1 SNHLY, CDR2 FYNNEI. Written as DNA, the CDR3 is TGTGCCAGCAGACAGAACGGAAACACCATATATTTT. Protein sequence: CASRQNGNTIYF.

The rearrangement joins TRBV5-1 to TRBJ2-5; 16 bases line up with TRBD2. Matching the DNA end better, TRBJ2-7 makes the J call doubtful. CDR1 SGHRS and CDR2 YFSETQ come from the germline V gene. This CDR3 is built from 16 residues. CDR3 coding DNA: TGCGCCAGCAGCCAAGGGACTAGCGGGGGGGCGAACGAGCAGTACTTC. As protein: CASSQGTSGGANEQYF.

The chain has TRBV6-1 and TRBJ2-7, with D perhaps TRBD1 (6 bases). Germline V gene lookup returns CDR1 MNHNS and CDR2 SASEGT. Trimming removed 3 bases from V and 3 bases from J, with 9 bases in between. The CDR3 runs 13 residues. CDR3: CASSETGDYEQYF. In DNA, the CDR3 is TGTGCCAGCAGTGAGACAGGTGACTACGAGCAGTACTTC.

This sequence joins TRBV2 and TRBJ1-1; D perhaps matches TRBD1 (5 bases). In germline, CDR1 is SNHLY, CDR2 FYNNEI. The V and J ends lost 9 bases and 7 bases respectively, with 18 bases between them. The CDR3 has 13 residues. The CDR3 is CASKVIGQGEAFF. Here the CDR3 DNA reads TGTGCCAGTAAAGTGATAGGGCAGGGTGAAGCTTTCTTT.

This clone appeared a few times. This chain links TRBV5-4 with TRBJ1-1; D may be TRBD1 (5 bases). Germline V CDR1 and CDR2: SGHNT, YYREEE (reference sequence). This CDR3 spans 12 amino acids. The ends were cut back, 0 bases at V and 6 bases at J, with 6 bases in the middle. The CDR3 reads CASSLETAEAFF. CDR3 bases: TGTGCCAGCAGCTTGGAGACAGCTGAAGCTTTCTTT.